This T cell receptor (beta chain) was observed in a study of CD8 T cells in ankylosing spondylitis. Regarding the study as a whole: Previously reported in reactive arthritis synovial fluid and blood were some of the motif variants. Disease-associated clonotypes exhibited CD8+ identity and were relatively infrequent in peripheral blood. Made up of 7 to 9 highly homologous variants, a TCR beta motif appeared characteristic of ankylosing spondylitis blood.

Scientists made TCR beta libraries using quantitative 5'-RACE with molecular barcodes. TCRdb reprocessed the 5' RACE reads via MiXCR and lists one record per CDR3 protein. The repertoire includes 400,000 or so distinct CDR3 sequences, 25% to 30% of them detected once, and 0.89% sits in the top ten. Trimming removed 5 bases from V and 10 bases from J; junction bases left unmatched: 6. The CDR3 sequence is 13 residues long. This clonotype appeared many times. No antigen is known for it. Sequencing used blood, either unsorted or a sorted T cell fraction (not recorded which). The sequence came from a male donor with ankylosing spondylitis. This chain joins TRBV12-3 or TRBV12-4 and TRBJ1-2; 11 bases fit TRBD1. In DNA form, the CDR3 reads TGTGCCAGCAGTCCGGACAGGGGGCGAGACTACACCTTC. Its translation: CASSPDRGRDYTF.